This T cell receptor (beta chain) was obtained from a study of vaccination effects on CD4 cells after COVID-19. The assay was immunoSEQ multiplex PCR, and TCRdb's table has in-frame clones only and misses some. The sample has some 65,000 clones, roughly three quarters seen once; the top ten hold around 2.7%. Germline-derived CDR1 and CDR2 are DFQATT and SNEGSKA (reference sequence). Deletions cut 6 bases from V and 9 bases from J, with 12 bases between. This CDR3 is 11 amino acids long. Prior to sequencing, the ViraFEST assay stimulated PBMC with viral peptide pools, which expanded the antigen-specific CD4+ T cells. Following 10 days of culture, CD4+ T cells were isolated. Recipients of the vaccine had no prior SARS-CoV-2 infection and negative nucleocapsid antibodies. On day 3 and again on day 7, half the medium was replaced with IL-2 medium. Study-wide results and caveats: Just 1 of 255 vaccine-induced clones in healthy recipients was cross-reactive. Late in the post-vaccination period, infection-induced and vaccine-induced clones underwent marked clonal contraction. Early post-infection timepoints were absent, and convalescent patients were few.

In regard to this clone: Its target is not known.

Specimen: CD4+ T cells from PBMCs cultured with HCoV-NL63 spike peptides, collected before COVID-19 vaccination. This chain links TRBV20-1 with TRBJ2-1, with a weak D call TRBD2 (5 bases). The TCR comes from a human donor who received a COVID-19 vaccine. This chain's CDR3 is CSAHLAGEQFF. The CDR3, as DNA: TGCAGTGCACATCTGGCGGGTGAGCAGTTCTTC.